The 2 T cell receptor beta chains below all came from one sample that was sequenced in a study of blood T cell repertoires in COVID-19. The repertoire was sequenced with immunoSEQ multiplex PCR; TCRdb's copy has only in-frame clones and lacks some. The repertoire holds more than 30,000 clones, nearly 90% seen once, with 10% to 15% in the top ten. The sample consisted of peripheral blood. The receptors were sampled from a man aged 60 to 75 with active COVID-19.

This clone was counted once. The CDR3 DNA follows: TGTGCCAGCAGCCAAGGAACCTATCAATCCTACGAGCAGTACTTC. This sequence encodes CASSQGTYQSYEQYF. This chain links TRBV3-1 (or the pseudogene TRBV3-2) with TRBJ2-7; D not certain. The germline gives CDR1 LGHDT, CDR2 YNNKEL (reference sequence). V lost 1 base, J lost 1 base, and 11 bases lay in between. The CDR3 is made up of 15 amino acids.

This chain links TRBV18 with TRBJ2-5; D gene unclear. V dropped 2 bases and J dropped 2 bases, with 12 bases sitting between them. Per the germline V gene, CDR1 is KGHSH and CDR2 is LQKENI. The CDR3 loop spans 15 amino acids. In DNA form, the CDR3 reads TGTGCCAGCTCACCAGGTCTAACGCTACAAGAGACCCAGTACTTC. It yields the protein CASSPGLTLQETQYF.